This TCR beta chain originates from a study of regulatory T cells in long-lasting Graves disease. Study background: In persistent Graves' disease, antithyroid drugs had been taken for over 5 years and TSH receptor antibodies stayed positive.

This clonotype was seen ten or more times. HTBI primers from iRepertoire and Arm-PCR of CDR3 regions yielded the TCR beta libraries. MiXCR, run by TCRdb on the multiplex PCR reads, gives a single entry per CDR3 protein. The table records around 460,000 distinct CDR3 sequences, approximately 23% of them present only once. Documented time point: persistent/refractory GD, antithyroid drugs over 5 years with positive TRAb. After RNA was extracted from PBMCs, the TCR library was made from it. This CDR3 is 16 amino acids long. Germline-derived CDR1 and CDR2 are MDHEN and SYDVKM. With 8 bases removed from V and 7 bases from J, the gap between germline ends came to 26 bases.

The source of this sequence is a female donor with Graves disease. The V call is TRBV28, the J call TRBJ2-5; TRBD2 is a possible D gene (6 bases). The sample in question was peripheral blood mononuclear cells (PBMCs), obtained when the disease was refractory, from a patient treated with antithyroid drugs. CDR3 coding DNA: TGTGCCAGCCAAACGGGACTCCCGGCCGTAATCGGGACCCAGTACTTC. As protein: CASQTGLPAVIGTQYF.